The 22 T cell receptor beta chains in this list originate from one sample, sequenced in a study of blood T cell repertoires in COVID-19. The table came from immunoSEQ multiplex PCR; TCRdb's copy has only in-frame clones and leaves some out. In the table there are 370,000 or so clones, over 65% of which are singletons. Sequenced: peripheral blood. The receptors were sampled from a human donor with acute or convalescent COVID-19. The donor label of this sample is uncertain.

The gene calls are TRBV5-1 and TRBJ2-5; 10 nucleotides match TRBD2. CDR3 length equals 17 residues. CDR1 and CDR2 (germline): SGHRS, YFSETQ. V was pared by 0 bases and J by 0 bases, with 5 bases of the junction left unmatched. CDR3 DNA sequence: TGCGCCAGCAGCTTGGGTGGTCTAGCGGGGGACCAAGAGACCCAGTACTTC. It codes for CASSLGGLAGDQETQYF.

The V gene is TRBV5-1, the J gene TRBJ2-1; D might be TRBD2 (6 bases). CDR1 and CDR2 (germline): SGHRS, YFSETQ. Deletions cut 0 bases from V and 4 bases from J, with 14 bases between. The CDR3 sequence is 16 residues long. As DNA, the CDR3 is TGCGCCAGCAGCTTGGTTGTTAGCGGTGGGTACAATGAGCAGTTCTTC. The encoded protein is CASSLVVSGGYNEQFF.

The J gene is TRBJ1-4, the V gene TRBV2, with 8 bases that match TRBD1. Germline V gene lookup returns CDR1 SNHLY and CDR2 FYNNEI. There are 12 residues in the CDR3. V gave up 10 bases and J gave up 8 bases; unmatched junction bases: 6. The DNA for the CDR3 is TGTGCCACTATGACAGGGGACGAAAAACTGTTTTTT. This sequence encodes CATMTGDEKLFF.

This clone was recorded a few times. The V call is TRBV14, the J call TRBJ1-4, with TRBD1 as a possible D gene (5 bases). CDR1 and CDR2 (germline): SGHDN, FVKESK. The CDR3 covers 18 residues. The ends were cut back, 4 bases at V and 7 bases at J, with 25 bases in the middle. This chain's CDR3 is CASSPLPAVTSGGEKLFF. DNA of the CDR3: TGTGCCAGCAGCCCACTACCGGCGGTTACCTCGGGGGGTGAAAAACTGTTTTTT.

This clone was recorded once. V usage is TRBV28 and J usage is TRBJ2-7; TRBD1 aligns across 8 bases. Per the germline V gene, CDR1 is MDHEN and CDR2 is SYDVKM. There are 14 residues in the CDR3. V lost 6 bases and J lost 0; bases outside the gene matches: 4. Here the CDR3 reads CASRTGGSSYEQYF. CDR3 bases: TGTGCCAGCAGAACAGGGGGTAGCTCCTACGAGCAGTACTTC.

The chain carries TRBV7-9 and TRBJ2-2, with TRBD1 as a possible D gene (6 bases). V was shortened by 2 bases and J by 1 base, with 11 bases between the two germline ends. The CDR3 is 16 residues long. Germline V gene sequence: CDR1 SEHNR, CDR2 FQNEAQ (reference sequence). The CDR3 loop reads CASSLLGQLNTGELFF. CDR3 DNA: TGTGCCAGCAGCTTATTAGGACAGTTGAACACCGGGGAGCTGTTTTTT. Full variable domain (outside the CDR3, taken from reference TRBV7-9 and TRBJ2-2): DTGVSQNPRHKITKRGQNVTFRCDPISEHNRLYWYRQTLGQGPEFLTYFQNEAQLEKSRLLSDRFSAERPKGSFSTLEIQRTEQGDSAMYLCASSLLGQLNTGELFFGEGSRLTVL.

The chain carries TRBV6-6 and TRBJ1-4; 7 bases align to TRBD1. This CDR3 has 15 amino acids. With V trimmed by 6 bases and J by 4 bases, 8 bases remained unmatched. The germline gives CDR1 MNHNY, CDR2 SVGAGI (reference sequence). CDR3 coding DNA: TGTGCCAGCAGGCCTCCGACAGGGTATAATGAAAAACTGTTTTTT. Encoded protein: CASRPPTGYNEKLFF.

This clone was seen just once. This rearrangement joins TRBV7-2 to TRBJ2-7; 7 positions agree with TRBD1. Per the germline V gene, CDR1 is SGHTA and CDR2 is FQGNSA. The CDR3 sequence is 14 residues long. Unmatched junction bases numbered 6, after V lost 5 bases and J lost 2 bases. CDR3 sequence reads: CASSAEGAAYEQYF. As DNA, the CDR3 is TGTGCCAGCAGCGCCGAGGGGGCTGCCTACGAGCAGTACTTC.

The chain employs TRBV6-5 and TRBJ1-2, with D possibly TRBD1 on 6 matching bases. The germline V gene encodes CDR1 MNHEY and CDR2 SVGAGI. The CDR3 consists of 14 residues. V shed 0 bases and J shed 8 bases, with 13 bases lying between them. CDR3 sequence reads: CASSYSRQVGGYTF. CDR3 nucleotides: TGTGCCAGCAGTTACTCGAGACAGGTCGGGGGCTACACCTTC.

The rearrangement links TRBV6-1 to TRBJ1-4; tentative D call: TRBD1 (5 bases). Trimming left V 3 bases short and J 8 bases short, with 16 bases between. Germline V CDR1 and CDR2: MNHNS, SASEGT. The CDR3 has 15 residues. The CDR3 DNA follows: TGTGCCAGCAGTGAGGGGCGCAGGGTAGGCGAAAAACTGTTTTTT. The encoded protein is CASSEGRRVGEKLFF.

The chain employs TRBV27 and TRBJ2-7, with D possibly being TRBD2 (6 bases). Germline assignment: CDR1 MNHEY and CDR2 SMNVEV (reference sequence). V was trimmed by 2 bases and J by 4 bases, leaving 15 bases between them. The CDR3 has 15 amino acids. The chain's CDR3 is CASSLKAHRGYEQYF. The CDR3 coding sequence is TGTGCCAGCAGTTTAAAAGCACACCGGGGGTACGAGCAGTACTTC.

This chain joins TRBV3-1 (or the pseudogene TRBV3-2) and TRBJ2-1; 10 positions agree with TRBD2. The CDR3 length is 19 residues. V dropped 0 bases and J dropped 3; count of bases not matched to a gene: 11. Germline CDR1 LGHDT, CDR2 YNNKEL (reference sequence). The CDR3 DNA reads as TGTGCCAGCAGCCAAGATAGTATCCTAGCGGGAGTTCTCTACAATGAGCAGTTCTTC. Translated: CASSQDSILAGVLYNEQFF.

The chain links TRBV19 to TRBJ1-1; D possibly corresponds to TRBD1 (5 bases). V lost 5 bases to trimming and J lost 3 bases, with 13 bases between them. The CDR3 is made up of 14 amino acids. CDR1 and CDR2 from the germline V gene are LNHDA and SQIVND (reference sequence). CDR3 amino acids: CASSEQGLHTEAFF. The CDR3 DNA is TGTGCCAGTAGTGAGCAGGGACTTCACACTGAAGCTTTCTTT.

The genes are TRBV7-2 and TRBJ1-5; 9 positions agree with TRBD1. Per the germline V gene, CDR1 is SGHTA and CDR2 is FQGNSA. The junction had 6 bases not matched to a gene; V was cut back by 5 bases and J by 4 bases. The CDR3 is made up of 15 amino acids. The CDR3 spells CASSRRQGVNQPQHF. The CDR3 nucleotides read TGTGCCAGCAGCCGCCGACAGGGGGTTAATCAGCCCCAGCATTTT.

The rearrangement links TRBV10-2 to TRBJ2-1; 8 nucleotides match TRBD2. Unmatched junction bases numbered 7, after V lost 6 bases and J lost 6 bases. CDR1 is WSHSY and CDR2 is SAAADI in the germline V gene. The CDR3 runs to 14 residues. CDR3 in amino acids: CASRQRTSFNEQFF. The CDR3 DNA is TGCGCCAGCAGACAGAGGACTAGCTTCAATGAGCAGTTCTTC.

The chain couples TRBV19 to TRBJ2-2, with D tentatively TRBD1 (6 bases). Trimming cost V 9 bases and J 2 bases, with 13 bases left between them. Germline V gene lookup returns CDR1 LNHDA and CDR2 SQIVND (reference sequence). CDR3 length: 14 amino acids. The CDR3: CASKTGPNTGELFF. The CDR3 DNA is TGTGCCAGCAAAACAGGGCCCAACACCGGGGAGCTGTTTTTT.

The chain recombines TRBV5-1 with TRBJ2-1; 9 bases fit TRBD1. This CDR3 has 15 amino acids. CDR1 and CDR2 (germline): SGHRS, YFSETQ. V lost 2 bases and J lost 6; bases outside the gene matches: 6. The CDR3 here is CASSFLGQGSNEQFF. In DNA form, the CDR3 reads TGCGCCAGCAGCTTTCTCGGACAGGGGAGCAATGAGCAGTTCTTC.

The chain recombines TRBV15 with TRBJ2-7; 9 bases fit TRBD1. V trimming: 0 bases; J trimming: 6 bases; junction bases outside the gene matches: 6. This CDR3 spans 15 amino acids. Per germline, CDR1 LNHNV and CDR2 YYDKDF (reference sequence). CDR3 amino acids: CATSRDTGGLSEQYF. The CDR3 DNA reads as TGTGCCACCAGCAGAGACACAGGGGGCCTGTCCGAGCAGTACTTC. Supplemented by reference TRBV15 and TRBJ2-7, the full variable domain reads DAMVIQNPRYQVTQFGKPVTLSCSQTLNHNVMYWYQQKSSQAPKLLFHYYDKDFNNEADTPDNFQSRRPNTSFCFLDIRSPGLGDTAMYLCATSRDTGGLSEQYFGPGTRLTVT.

V gene TRBV25-1 combines with J gene TRBJ1-1; tentatively, D is TRBD1 (5 bases). The germline V gene encodes CDR1 MGHDK and CDR2 SYGVNS. This CDR3 comprises 15 residues. With 1 base removed from V and 2 bases from J, the gap between germline ends came to 11 bases. CDR3 protein: CASSEWGVANTEAFF. The CDR3 DNA reads TGTGCCAGCAGTGAATGGGGGGTCGCCAACACTGAAGCTTTCTTT.

The V gene is TRBV5-1, the J gene TRBJ1-4; the D is unclear. The germline V gene encodes CDR1 SGHRS and CDR2 YFSETQ. V dropped 0 bases and J dropped 4 bases, with 7 bases sitting between them. This CDR3 spans 14 amino acids. Here the CDR3 reads CASSLDPVNEKLFF. CDR3 coding DNA: TGCGCCAGCAGCTTGGACCCGGTTAATGAAAAACTGTTTTTT.

The chain joins TRBV3-1 (or the pseudogene TRBV3-2) to TRBJ2-5, with a weak D call TRBD2 (6 bases). The CDR3 spans 14 residues. Germline V gene sequence: CDR1 LGHDT, CDR2 YNNKEL (reference sequence). The V and J ends lost 4 bases and 3 bases respectively, with 12 bases between them. The CDR3 sequence is CASSRRLEKETQYF. The CDR3 DNA reads as TGTGCCAGCAGCCGGCGACTAGAAAAAGAGACCCAGTACTTC.

This chain uses TRBV30 with TRBJ1-1, with 8 bases matching TRBD1. Germline V gives CDR1 GTSNPN, CDR2 SVGIG (reference sequence). The CDR3 contains 15 residues. Losses at the gene ends were 4 bases for V and 6 bases for J; bases not matched to a gene: 13. The CDR3 here is CAWTTGQGRIAEAFF. The DNA of the CDR3 is TGTGCCTGGACTACCGGACAGGGTAGGATCGCTGAAGCTTTCTTT. Looking up the rest from reference TRBV30 and TRBJ1-1 gives the full variable domain: SQTIHQWPATLVQPVGSPLSLECTVEGTSNPNLYWYRQAAGRGLQLLFYSVGIGQISSEVPQNLSASRPQDRQFILSSKKLLLSDSGFYLCAWTTGQGRIAEAFFGQGTRLTVV.